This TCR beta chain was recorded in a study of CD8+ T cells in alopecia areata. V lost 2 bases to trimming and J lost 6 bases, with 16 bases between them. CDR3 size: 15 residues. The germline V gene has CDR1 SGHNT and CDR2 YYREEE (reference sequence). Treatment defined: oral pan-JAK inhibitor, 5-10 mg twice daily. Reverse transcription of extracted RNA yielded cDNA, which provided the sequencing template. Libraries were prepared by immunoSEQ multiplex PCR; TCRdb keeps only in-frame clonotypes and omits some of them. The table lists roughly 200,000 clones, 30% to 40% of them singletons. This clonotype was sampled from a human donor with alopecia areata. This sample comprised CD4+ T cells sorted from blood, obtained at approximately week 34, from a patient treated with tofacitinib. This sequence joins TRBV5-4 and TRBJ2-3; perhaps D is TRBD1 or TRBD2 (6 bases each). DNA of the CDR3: TGTGCCAGCAGCTTTGTTGGGGGGCGGGGCGATACGCAGTATTTT. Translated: CASSFVGGRGDTQYF. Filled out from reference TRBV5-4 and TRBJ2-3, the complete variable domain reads ETGVTQSPTHLIKTRGQQVTLRCSSQSGHNTVSWYQQALGQGPQFIFQYYREEENGRGNFPPRFSGLQFPNYSSELNVNALELDDSALYLCASSFVGGRGDTQYFGPGTRLTVL.